This paragraph reports one TCR beta chain. The record originates from a study of PD-L1 blockade in urothelial cancer. On the study more broadly: Male sex and bladder-origin urothelial cancer were recorded for about 85% of the roughly 30 patients. Blood was subjected to analysis at 3 weeks (second dose) and 6 weeks following treatment start. Blood yielded a median of approximately 130,000 T cells per sample.

TCRdb keeps only in-frame clones here, not all; method: immunoSEQ multiplex PCR. The data contain approximately 51,000 clones, about 86% of them singletons. Locally advanced or metastatic urothelial carcinoma was present in patients. CDR1 is KGHSH, CDR2 LQKENI, per germline. The CDR3 consists of 15 residues. Trimming cost V 6 bases and J 0 bases, with 14 bases left between them. The TCR comes from a man in his sixties with urothelial cancer. The chain recombines TRBV18 with TRBJ1-2; no clear D. The source was PBMCs, collected around atezolizumab (anti-PD-L1) treatment. CDR3 bases: TGTGCCAGCTCGATTACAGTGCTTCCTAACTATGGCTACACCTTC. This gives the protein CASSITVLPNYGYTF. The variable domain in full, completed from reference TRBV18 and TRBJ1-2, reads NAGVMQNPRHLVRRRGQEARLRCSPMKGHSHVYWYRQLPEEGLKFMVYLQKENIIDESGMPKERFSAEFPKEGPSILRIQQVVRGDSAAYFCASSITVLPNYGYTFGSGTRLTVV.